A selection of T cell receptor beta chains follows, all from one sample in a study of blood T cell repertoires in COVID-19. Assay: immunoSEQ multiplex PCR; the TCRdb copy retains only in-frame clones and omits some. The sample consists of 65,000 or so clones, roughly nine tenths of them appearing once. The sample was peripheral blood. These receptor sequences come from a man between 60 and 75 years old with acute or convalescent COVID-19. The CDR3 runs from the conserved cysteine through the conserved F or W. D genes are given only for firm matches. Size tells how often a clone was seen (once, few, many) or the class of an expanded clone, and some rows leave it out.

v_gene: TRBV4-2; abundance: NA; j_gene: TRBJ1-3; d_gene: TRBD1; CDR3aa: CASTGQGRNTIYF; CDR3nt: TGTGCCAGCACTGGACAGGGGCGAAACACCATATATTTT
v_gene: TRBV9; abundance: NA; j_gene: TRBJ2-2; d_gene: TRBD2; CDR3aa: CASSVVTSGGTELFF; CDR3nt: TGTGCCAGCAGCGTAGTGACTAGCGGGGGTACGGAGCTGTTTTTT
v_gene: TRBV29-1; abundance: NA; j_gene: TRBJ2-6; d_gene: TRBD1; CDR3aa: CSVETGGRSGANVLTF; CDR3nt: TGCAGCGTTGAGACAGGGGGTAGGTCTGGGGCCAACGTCCTGACTTTC
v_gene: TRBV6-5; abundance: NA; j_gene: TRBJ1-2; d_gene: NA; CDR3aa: CASSPDGVSGYTF; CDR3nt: TGTGCCAGCAGTCCAGACGGGGTCTCTGGCTACACCTTC
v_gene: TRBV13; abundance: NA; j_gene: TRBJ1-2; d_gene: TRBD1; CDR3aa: CASSLTGITF; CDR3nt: TGTGCCAGCAGCCTGACAGGGATCACCTTC
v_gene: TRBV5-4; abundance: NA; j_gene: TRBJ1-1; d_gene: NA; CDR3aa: CASSLGGRGTDTEAFF; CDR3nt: TGTGCCAGCAGCTTGGGAGGGAGGGGAACCGACACTGAAGCTTTCTTT
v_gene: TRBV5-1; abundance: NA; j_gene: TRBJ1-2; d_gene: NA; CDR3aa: CASSLAQAGHGYTF; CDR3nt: TGCGCCAGCAGCTTGGCCCAGGCAGGGCATGGCTACACCTTC
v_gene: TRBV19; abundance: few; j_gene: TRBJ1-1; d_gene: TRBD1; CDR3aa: CASSAGTGGTEAFF; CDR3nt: TGTGCCAGTAGCGCCGGGACAGGGGGGACTGAAGCTTTCTTT
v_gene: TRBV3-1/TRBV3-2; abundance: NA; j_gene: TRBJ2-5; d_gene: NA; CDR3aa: CASSQGLVETQYF; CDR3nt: TGTGCCAGCAGCCAAGGGCTAGTAGAGACCCAGTACTTC
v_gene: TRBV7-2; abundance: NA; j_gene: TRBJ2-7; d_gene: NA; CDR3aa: CASSLEDRSYEQYF; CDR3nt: TGTGCCAGCAGCTTAGAAGACAGGTCCTACGAGCAGTACTTC
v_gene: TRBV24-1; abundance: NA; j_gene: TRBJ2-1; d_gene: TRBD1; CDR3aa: CATSALPGQGARNEQFF; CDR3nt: TGTGCCACCAGTGCCCTACCTGGACAGGGGGCACGGAATGAGCAGTTCTTC
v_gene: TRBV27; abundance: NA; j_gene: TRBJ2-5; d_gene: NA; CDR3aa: CASSLSPGETQYF; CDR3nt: TGTGCCAGCAGTTTATCGCCCGGAGAGACCCAGTACTTC
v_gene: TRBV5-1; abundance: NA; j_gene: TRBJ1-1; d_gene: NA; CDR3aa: CASSYRQLTEAFF; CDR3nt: TGCGCCAGCAGCTACAGACAGCTCACTGAAGCTTTCTTT
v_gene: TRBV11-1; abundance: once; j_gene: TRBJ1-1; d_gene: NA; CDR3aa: CASSLDGGGNTEAFF; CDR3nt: TGTGCCAGCAGCTTAGATGGAGGAGGGAACACTGAAGCTTTCTTT
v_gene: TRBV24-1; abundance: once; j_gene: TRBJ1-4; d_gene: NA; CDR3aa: CAHGGSPPNEKLFF; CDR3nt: TGTGCCCACGGAGGCTCCCCTCCTAATGAAAAACTGTTTTTT
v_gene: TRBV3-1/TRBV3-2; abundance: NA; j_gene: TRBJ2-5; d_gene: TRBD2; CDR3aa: CASSNSGGAGETQYF; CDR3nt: TGTGCCAGCAGTAATAGCGGGGGGGCCGGAGAGACCCAGTACTTC
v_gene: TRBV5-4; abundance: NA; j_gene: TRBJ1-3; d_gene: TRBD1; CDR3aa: CASSTGTGLRLDIIYF; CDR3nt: TGTGCCAGCAGCACGGGGACAGGTCTACGGTTAGACATCATATATTTT
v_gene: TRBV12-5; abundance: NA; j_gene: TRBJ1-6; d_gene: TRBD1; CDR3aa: CASGLGTGGSSPLHF; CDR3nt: TGTGCTAGTGGTTTGGGCACAGGGGGCAGTTCACCCCTCCACTTT
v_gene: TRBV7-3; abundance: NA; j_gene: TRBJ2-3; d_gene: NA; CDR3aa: CASSPQVADTQYF; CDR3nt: TGTGCCAGCAGCCCTCAGGTAGCAGATACGCAGTATTTT
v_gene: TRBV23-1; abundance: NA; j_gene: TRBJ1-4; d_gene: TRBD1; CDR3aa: CASSPGQGAQSTNEKLFF; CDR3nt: TGCGCCAGCAGTCCGGGACAGGGGGCGCAGAGTACTAATGAAAAACTGTTTTTT
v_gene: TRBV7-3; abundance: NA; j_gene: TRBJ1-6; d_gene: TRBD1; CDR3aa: CASSLRQGESPLHF; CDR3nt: TGTGCCAGCAGCTTAAGACAGGGGGAGTCACCCCTCCACTTT
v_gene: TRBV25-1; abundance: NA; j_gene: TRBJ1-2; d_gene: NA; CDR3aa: CASSGPKGESSYGYTF; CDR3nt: TGTGCCAGCAGTGGGCCAAAGGGGGAAAGCTCGTATGGCTACACCTTC
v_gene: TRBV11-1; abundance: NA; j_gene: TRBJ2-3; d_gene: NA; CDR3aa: CASSLRQRSTDTQYF; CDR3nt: TGTGCCAGCAGCTTGCGGCAGCGTAGCACAGATACGCAGTATTTT
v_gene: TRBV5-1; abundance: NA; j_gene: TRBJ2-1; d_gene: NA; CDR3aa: CASREGSGEQFF; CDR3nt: TGCGCCAGCAGAGAGGGATCCGGCGAGCAGTTCTTC
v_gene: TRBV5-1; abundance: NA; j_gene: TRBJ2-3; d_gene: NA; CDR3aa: CASSLRSSTDTQYF; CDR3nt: TGCGCCAGCAGCTTGAGGAGTTCCACAGATACGCAGTATTTT
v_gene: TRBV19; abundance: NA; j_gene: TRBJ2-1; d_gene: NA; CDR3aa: CASRDRGQIDEQFF; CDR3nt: TGTGCCAGTAGGGACCGAGGACAGATAGATGAGCAGTTCTTC
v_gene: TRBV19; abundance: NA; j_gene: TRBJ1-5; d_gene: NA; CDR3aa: CASKDYNQPQHF; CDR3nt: TGTGCCAGTAAGGACTACAATCAGCCCCAGCATTTT
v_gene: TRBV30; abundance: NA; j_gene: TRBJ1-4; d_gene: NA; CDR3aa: CAWSVRWTTDKLFF; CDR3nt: TGTGCCTGGAGTGTACGTTGGACAACCGATAAACTGTTTTTT
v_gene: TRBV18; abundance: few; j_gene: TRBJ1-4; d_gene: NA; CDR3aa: CASSFDFRGRGEKLFF; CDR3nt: NA
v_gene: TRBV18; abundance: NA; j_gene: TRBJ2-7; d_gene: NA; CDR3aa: CASSPWDLAYEQYF; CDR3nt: TGTGCCAGCTCACCATGGGACTTGGCCTACGAGCAGTACTTC
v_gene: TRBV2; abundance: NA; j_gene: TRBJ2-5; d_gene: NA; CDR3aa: CASKGLQETQYF; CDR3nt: TGTGCCAGCAAGGGGTTACAAGAGACCCAGTACTTC
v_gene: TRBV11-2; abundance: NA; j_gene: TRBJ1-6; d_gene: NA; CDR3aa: CASSLSYNSPLHF; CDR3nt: TGTGCCAGCAGCTTATCATATAATTCACCCCTCCACTTT
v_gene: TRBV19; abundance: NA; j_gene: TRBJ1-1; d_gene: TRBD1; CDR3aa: CASSRDRMNTEAFF; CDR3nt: TGTGCCAGTAGCCGGGACAGGATGAACACTGAAGCTTTCTTT
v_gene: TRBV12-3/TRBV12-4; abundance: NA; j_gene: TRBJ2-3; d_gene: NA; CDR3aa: CASATGGTDTQYF; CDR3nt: TGTGCCAGCGCTACAGGAGGCACAGATACGCAGTATTTT
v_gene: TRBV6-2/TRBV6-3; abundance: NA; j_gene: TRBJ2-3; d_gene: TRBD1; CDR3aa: CASSYSRGDTQYF; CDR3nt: TGTGCCAGCAGTTACTCCAGGGGGGATACGCAGTATTTT
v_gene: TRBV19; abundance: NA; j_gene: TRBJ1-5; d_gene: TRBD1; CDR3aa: CASSIGTGLSPQHF; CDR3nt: TGTGCCAGTAGTATTGGGACAGGACTAAGCCCCCAGCATTTT
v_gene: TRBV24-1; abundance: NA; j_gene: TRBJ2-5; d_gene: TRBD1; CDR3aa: CATSTRRDRAVETQYF; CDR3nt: TGTGCCACCAGTACAAGACGGGACAGGGCGGTGGAGACCCAGTACTTC
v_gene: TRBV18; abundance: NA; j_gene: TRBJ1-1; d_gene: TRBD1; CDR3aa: CASSPGQQTEAFF; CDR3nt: TGTGCCAGCTCACCGGGACAGCAAACTGAAGCTTTCTTT
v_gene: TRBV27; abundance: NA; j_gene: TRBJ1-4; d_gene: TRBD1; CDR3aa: CASSLSKTLGTGSREKLFF; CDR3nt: TGTGCCAGCAGTTTATCGAAGACCCTAGGGACAGGGAGTCGGGAAAAACTGTTTTTT
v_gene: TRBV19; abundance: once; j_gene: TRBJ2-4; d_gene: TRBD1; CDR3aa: CASSMGTDKNIQYF; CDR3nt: TGTGCCAGTAGTATGGGGACAGACAAAAACATTCAGTACTTC
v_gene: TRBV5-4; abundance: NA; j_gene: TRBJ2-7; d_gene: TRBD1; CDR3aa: CASSLGGQGFGYEQYF; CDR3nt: TGTGCCAGCAGCTTGGGGGGACAGGGGTTTGGGTACGAGCAGTACTTC
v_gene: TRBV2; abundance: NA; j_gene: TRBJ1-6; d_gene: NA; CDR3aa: CASITDASSYNSPLHF; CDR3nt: TGTGCCAGCATAACAGACGCGAGCTCCTATAATTCACCCCTCCACTTT